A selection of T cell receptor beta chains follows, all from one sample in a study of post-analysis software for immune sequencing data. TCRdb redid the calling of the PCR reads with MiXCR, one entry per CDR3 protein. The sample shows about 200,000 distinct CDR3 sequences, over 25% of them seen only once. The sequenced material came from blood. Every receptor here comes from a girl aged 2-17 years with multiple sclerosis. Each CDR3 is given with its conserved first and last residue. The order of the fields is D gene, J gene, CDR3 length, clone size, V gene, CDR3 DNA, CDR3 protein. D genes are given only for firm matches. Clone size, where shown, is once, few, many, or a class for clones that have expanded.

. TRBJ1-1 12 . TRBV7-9 TGTGCCGGCAGCTCCCGGGGGACTGAAGCTTTCTTT CAGSSRGTEAFF
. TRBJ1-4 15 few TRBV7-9 TGTGCCAGCAGCTCCCCGGGGGGGTTTGGAGAAAAACTGTTTTTT CASSSPGGFGEKLFF
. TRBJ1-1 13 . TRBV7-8 TGTGCGAGTGGGAGGGGACGATTCACTGAAGCTTTCTTT CASGRGRFTEAFF
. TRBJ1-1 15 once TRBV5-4 TGTGCCAGCAGCTTGAAGGTTGAGTTGAACACTGAAGCTTTCTTT CASSLKVELNTEAFF
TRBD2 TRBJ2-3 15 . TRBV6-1 TGTGCCAGCAGTGGACAGCGGGGGGGCACAGATACGCAGTATTTT CASSGQRGGTDTQYF
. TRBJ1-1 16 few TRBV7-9 TGTGCCAGCAGCTTACACCCGGGATTCATGAACACTGAAGCTTTCTTT CASSLHPGFMNTEAFF
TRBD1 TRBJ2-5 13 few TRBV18 TGTGCCAGCTCACCTGACAGGGGCGAGACCCAGTACTTC CASSPDRGETQYF
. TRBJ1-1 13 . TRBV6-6 TGTGCCAGCAGTTACTTAGAGACCCCTGAAGCTTTCTTT CASSYLETPEAFF
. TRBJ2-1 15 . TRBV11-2 TGTGCCAGCAGCTTAACGGGGCAGGGGCCGGATGAGCAGTTCTTC CASSLTGQGPDEQFF
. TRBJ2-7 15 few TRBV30 TGTGCCTGGAGTCTCCTCGGACAGTATAACTACGAGCAGTACTTC CAWSLLGQYNYEQYF
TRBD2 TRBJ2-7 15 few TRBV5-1 TGCGCCAGCAGATCGGGACTAGCGGTCTCCTACGAGCAGTACTTC CASRSGLAVSYEQYF
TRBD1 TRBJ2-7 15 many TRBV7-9 TGTGCCAGCAGCCCGAGACAGGGGACAACCTACGAGCAGTACTTC CASSPRQGTTYEQYF
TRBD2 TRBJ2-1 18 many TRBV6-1 TGTGCCAGCAGTGTCTTGGGACTAGCGGGGGGACCATACAATGAGCAGTTCTTC CASSVLGLAGGPYNEQFF
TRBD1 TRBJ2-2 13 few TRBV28 TGTGCCAGCAGCCCACAGGGGGACCGGGAGCTGTTTTTT CASSPQGDRELFF
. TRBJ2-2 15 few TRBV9 TGTGCCAGCAGCGTAGCGGGAGTAAAAACCGGGGAGCTGTTTTTT CASSVAGVKTGELFF
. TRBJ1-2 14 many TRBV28 TGTGCCAGCAGTCCCCTTCGTACTAACTATGGCTACACCTTC CASSPLRTNYGYTF
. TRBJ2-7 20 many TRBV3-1 TGTGCCAGCAGCCAAGAACCCCGTCGGGGGTCCCTCTTGAGCTCCTACGAGCAGTACTTC CASSQEPRRGSLLSSYEQYF
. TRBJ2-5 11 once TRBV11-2 TGTGCCAGCAGCTTAGGACCCGCGCAGTACTTC CASSLGPAQYF
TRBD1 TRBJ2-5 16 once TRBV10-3 TGTGCCATCAGTGATCCCGGGACAGGGGACCAAGAGACCCAGTACTTC CAISDPGTGDQETQYF
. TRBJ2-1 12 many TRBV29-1 TGCAGCGTTGACGGCCACTACAATGAGCAGTTCTTC CSVDGHYNEQFF
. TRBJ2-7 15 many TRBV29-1 TGCAGCGTTGAAGAGGGGGCGCGGACTTCCTACGAGCAGTACTTC CSVEEGARTSYEQYF
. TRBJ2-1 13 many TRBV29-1 TGCAGCGCCCTCCGGGACCGATACAATGAGCAGTTCTTC CSALRDRYNEQFF
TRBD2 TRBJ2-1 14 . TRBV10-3 TGTGCCATCAGTGAGCTAGCGGGAGACAATGAGCAGTTCTTC CAISELAGDNEQFF
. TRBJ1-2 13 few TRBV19 TGTGCCAGTACCACAGGCGGACCCTATGGCTACACCTTC CASTTGGPYGYTF
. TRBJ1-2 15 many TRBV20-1 TGCAGTGCTAGGCCGGACTACCGACTTAACTATGGCTACACCTTC CSARPDYRLNYGYTF
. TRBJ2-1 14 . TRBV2 TGTGCCAGCAGCCTGGACCATGGATCTATTGAGCAGTTCTTC CASSLDHGSIEQFF
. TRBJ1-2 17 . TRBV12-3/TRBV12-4 TGTGCCAGCAGTTTATACCAGGGACTTCGGGTAGACTATGGCCACACCTTC CASSLYQGLRVDYGHTF
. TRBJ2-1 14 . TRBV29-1 TGCAGCGTCCGTGTGCGCAGCTCCTACAATGAGCAGTTCTTC CSVRVRSSYNEQFF
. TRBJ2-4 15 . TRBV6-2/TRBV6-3 TGTGCCAGCAGTACCCGGGGGAGAGCCAAAAACATTCAGTACTTC CASSTRGRAKNIQYF
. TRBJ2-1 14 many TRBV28 TGTGCCAGCAGTCCTTCCGGACGAAACAATGAGCAGTTCTTC CASSPSGRNNEQFF
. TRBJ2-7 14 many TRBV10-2 TGCGCCAGCAGTGAGACCGGCAGGACCTACGAGCAGTACTTC CASSETGRTYEQYF
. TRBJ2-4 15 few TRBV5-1 TGCGCCAGCAGCGGGGTGGTAGGGGAGTCAGACATTCAGTACTTC CASSGVVGESDIQYF
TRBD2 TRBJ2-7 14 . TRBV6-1 TGTGCCAGCATTCGTAAGCGGGAGGGAAATGAGCAGTACTTC CASIRKREGNEQYF
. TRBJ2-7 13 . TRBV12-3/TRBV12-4 TGTGCCAGCAGTTTAGCGGTAGGGCTCGAGCAGTACTTC CASSLAVGLEQYF
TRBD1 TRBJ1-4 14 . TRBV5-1 TGCGCCAGCAGCCCTAAGGACAGGGCTGAAAAACTGTTTTTT CASSPKDRAEKLFF
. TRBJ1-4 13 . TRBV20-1 TGCAGTGCTGGAACAGGGCTAAGTGAAATACTGTTTTTT CSAGTGLSEILFF
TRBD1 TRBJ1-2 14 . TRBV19 TGTGCCAGTAGTCCGGGACAGAAAAACTATGGCTACACCTTC CASSPGQKNYGYTF
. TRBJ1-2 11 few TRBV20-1 TGCAGTGCTAGAAGGAGAATTGACTACACCTTC CSARRRIDYTF
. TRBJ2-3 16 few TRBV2 TGTGCTAGCAGTGAACCGGGCCTAGCCGGTACAGATACGCAGTATTTT CASSEPGLAGTDTQYF
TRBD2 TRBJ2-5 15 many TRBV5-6 TGTGCCAGCAGAACGCGACTAGCCGGGCGCGAGACCCAGTACTTC CASRTRLAGRETQYF
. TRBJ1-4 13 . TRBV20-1 TGCAGTGCCAGGGCGGGGGCTGGTGAAAAACTGTTTTTT CSARAGAGEKLFF
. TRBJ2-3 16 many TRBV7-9 TGTGCCAGCAGCTCCCCGGTTAAAACTAGCACAGATACGCAGTATTTT CASSSPVKTSTDTQYF
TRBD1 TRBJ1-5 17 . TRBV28 TGTGCCAGCGGCACCCTCGGACAGGCCGCACGCAATCAGCCCCAGCATTTT CASGTLGQAARNQPQHF
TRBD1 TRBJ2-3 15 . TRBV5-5 TGTGCCAGCAGCCACACAGGGGGCCGCACAGATACGCAGTATTTT CASSHTGGRTDTQYF
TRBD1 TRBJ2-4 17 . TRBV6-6 TGTGCCAGCAGTTACGGGACAGGGAGTCGAGCCAAAAACATTCAGTACTTC CASSYGTGSRAKNIQYF
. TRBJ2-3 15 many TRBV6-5 TGTGCCAGCAGTTACTCCGGCGCGCGGTCAGATACGCAGTATTTT CASSYSGARSDTQYF
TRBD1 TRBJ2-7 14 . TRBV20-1 TGCAGTGCTCCGGGGCCGGGACAGCACTACGAGCAGTACTTC CSAPGPGQHYEQYF
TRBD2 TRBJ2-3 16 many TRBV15 TGTGCCACCAGCAGAGATCATACGCGGGAGACAGATACGCAGTATTTT CATSRDHTRETDTQYF
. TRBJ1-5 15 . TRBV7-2 TGTGCCAGCAGCACCACCGGGCCCGGGAATCAGCCCCAGCATTTT CASSTTGPGNQPQHF
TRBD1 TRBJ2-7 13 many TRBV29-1 TGCAGCGTGAACAGGGGAGACTCCTACGAGCAGTACTTC CSVNRGDSYEQYF
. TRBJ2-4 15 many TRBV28 TGTGCCAGCCGGGCACTCGACAGGACTGGAAACATTCAGTACTTC CASRALDRTGNIQYF
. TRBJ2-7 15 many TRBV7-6 TGTGCCAGCAGCCTTGGGCGGGACAGTCTCTACGAGCAGTACTTC CASSLGRDSLYEQYF
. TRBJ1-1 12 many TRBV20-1 TGCAGTGCTGAGGGCCTGAACACTGAAGCTTTCTTT CSAEGLNTEAFF
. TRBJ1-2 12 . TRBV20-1 TGCAGTGCTAATGCGGGGTCCGGCGGGTACACCTTC CSANAGSGGYTF